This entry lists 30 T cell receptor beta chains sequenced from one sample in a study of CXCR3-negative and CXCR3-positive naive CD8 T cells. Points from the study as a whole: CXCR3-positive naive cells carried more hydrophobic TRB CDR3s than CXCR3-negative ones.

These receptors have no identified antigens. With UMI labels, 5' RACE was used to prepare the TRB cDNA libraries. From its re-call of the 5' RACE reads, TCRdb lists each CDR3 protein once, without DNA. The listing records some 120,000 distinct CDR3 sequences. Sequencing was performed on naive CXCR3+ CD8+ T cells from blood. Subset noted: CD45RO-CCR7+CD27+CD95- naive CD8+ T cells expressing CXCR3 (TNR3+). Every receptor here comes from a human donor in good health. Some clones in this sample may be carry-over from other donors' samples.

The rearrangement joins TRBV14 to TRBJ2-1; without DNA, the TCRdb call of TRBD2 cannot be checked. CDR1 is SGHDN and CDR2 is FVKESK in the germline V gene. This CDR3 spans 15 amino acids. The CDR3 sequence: CASSISGGAYNEQFF. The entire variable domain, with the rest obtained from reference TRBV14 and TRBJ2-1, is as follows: EAGVTQFPSHSVIEKGQTVTLRCDPISGHDNLYWYRRVMGKEIKFLLHFVKESKQDESGMPNNRFLAERTGGTYSTLKVQPAELEDSGVYFCASSISGGAYNEQFFGPGTRLTVL.

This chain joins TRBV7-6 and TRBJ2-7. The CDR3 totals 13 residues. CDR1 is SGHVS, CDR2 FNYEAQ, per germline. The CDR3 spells CASSLSSSYEQCF.

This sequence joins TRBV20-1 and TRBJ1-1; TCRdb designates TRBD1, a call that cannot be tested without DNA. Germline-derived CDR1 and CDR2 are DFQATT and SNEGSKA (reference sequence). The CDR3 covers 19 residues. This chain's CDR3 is CSARDLSDRVDFEHPEAFF.

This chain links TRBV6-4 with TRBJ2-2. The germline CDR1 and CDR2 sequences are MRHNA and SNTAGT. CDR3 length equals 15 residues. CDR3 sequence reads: CASSDSVRSSGELFF.

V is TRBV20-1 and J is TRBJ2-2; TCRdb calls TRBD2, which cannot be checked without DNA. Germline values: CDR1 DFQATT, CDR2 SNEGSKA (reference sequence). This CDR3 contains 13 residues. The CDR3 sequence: CSAAAENTGELFF.

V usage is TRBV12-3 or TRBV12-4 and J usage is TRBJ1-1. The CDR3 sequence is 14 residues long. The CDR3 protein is CASSFGQLNTEAFF.

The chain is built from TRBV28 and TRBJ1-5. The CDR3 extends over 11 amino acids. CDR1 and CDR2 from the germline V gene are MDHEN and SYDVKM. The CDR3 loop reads CASSGNQPQHF.

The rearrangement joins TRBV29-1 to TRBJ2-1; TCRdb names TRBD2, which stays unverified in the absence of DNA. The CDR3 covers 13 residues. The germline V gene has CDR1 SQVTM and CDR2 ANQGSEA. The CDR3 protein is CSVPGTSGIEQFF.

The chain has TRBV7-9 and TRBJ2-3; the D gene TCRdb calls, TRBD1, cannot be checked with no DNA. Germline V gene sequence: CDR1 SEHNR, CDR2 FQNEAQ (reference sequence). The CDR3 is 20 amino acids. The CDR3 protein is CASSLGRGGSGSFSTDTQYF.

The CDR3: CASSPDVRTHQETQYF. This chain connects TRBV12-3 or TRBV12-4 to TRBJ2-5. CDR3 length: 16 amino acids.

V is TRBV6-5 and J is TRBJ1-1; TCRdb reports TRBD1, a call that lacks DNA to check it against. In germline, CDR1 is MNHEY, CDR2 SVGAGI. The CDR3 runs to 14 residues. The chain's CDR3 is CASNPTTGITEAFF.

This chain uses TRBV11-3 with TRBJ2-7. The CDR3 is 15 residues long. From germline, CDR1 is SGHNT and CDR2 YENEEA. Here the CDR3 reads CASSDFPANSYEQYF.

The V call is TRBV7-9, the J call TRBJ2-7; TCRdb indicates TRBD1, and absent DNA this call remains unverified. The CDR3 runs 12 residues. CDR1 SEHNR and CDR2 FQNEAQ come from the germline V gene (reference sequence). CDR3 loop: CASNQDSYEQYF.

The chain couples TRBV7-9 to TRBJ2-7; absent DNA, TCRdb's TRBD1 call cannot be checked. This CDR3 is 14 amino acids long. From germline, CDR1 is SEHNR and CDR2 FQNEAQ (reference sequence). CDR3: CASRPGIISYEQYF.

The CDR3: CASSQTDAYEQYF. J is TRBJ2-7 and V is TRBV12-3 or TRBV12-4. CDR3 size: 13 residues.

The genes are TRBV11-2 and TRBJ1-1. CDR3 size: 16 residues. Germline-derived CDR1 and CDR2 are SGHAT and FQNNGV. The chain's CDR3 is CASSLSRVAMVAEAFF.

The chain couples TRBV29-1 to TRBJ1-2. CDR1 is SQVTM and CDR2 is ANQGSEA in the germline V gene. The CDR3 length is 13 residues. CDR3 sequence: CSVELAGTYGYTF.

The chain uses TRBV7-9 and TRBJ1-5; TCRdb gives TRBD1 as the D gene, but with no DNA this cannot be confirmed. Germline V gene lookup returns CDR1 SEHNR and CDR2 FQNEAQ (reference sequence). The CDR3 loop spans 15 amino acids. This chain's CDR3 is CASSLGGYGNQPQHF.

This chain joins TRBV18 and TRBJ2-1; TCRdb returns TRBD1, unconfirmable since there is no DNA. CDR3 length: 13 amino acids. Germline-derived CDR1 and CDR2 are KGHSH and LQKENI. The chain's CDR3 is CASSPGQGAEQFF.

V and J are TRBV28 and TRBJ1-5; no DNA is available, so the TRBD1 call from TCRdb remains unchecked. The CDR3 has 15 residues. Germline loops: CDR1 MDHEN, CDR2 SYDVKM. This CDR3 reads CASSPRQGGGQPQHF.

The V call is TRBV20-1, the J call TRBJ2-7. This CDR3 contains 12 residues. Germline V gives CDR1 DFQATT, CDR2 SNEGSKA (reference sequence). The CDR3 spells CSARDLYYEQYF.

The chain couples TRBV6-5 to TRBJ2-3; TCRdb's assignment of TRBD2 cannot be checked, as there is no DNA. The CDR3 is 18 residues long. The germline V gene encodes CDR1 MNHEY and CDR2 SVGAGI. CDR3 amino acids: CASSYSSLSGGGTDTQYF.

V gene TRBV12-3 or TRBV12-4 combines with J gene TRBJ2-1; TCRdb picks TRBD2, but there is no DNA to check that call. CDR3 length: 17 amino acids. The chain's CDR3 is CASSHPDNRGDGNEQFF.

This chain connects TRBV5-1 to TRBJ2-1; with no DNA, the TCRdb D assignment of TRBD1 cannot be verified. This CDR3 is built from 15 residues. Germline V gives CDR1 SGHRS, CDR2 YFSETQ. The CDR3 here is CASSPERGLDDEQFF.

CDR3 in amino acids: CASSSPGPSYEQYF. This chain uses TRBV12-3 or TRBV12-4 with TRBJ2-7; lacking DNA, the TRBD2 call made by TCRdb goes unchecked. This CDR3 comprises 14 residues.

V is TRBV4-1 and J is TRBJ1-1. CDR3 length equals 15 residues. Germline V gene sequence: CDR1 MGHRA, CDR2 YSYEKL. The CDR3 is CASSPTGVFDTEAFF.

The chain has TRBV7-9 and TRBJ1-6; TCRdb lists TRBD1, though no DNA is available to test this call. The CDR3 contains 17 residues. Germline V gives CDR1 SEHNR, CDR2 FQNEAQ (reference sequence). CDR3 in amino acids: CASSPRTGGEYNSPLHF.

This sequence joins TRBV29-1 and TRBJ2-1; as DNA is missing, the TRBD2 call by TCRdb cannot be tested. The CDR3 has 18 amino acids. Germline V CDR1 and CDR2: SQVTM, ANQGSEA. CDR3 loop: CSGDSGTSGGAVYNEQFF.

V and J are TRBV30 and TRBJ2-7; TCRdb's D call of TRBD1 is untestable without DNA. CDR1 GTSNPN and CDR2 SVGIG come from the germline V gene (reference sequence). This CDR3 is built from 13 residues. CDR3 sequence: CAWSGGRGYEQYF. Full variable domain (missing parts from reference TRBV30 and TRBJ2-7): SQTIHQWPATLVQPVGSPLSLECTVEGTSNPNLYWYRQAAGRGLQLLFYSVGIGQISSEVPQNLSASRPQDRQFILSSKKLLLSDSGFYLCAWSGGRGYEQYFGPGTRLTVT.

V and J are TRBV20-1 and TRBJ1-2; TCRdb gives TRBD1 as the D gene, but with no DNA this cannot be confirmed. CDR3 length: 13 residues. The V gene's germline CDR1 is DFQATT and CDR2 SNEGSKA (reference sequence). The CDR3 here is CSAREGVNYGYTF.